Below, 18 T cell receptor beta chains from the same sample are listed, as sequenced in a study of siplizumab effects on memory and regulatory T cells (dated by TCRdb to 2018 to 2020). The library was built by means of the immunoSEQ multiplex PCR assay. TCRdb retrieved this table from immuneACCESS and kept in-frame rearrangements only. Not all clones are present; in checked studies, unresolved V genes account for under half, and no reason is known for the remainder. The table for this sample lists around 82,000 clones; roughly 93% of them were counted only once. Approximately 5.3% of the sample goes to the ten largest clones. The sequencing input was CD8+ T cells sorted from blood. The receptors originated from a human donor in good health.

The gene calls are TRBV27 and TRBJ1-1, with D maybe TRBD1 (5 bases). The V gene's germline CDR1 is MNHEY and CDR2 SMNVEV (reference sequence). The CDR3 runs to 14 residues. Deletions cut 2 bases from V and 4 bases from J, with 11 bases between. The CDR3 DNA sequence: TGTGCCAGCAGTTTACTAGGACATTCCACTGAAGCTTTCTTT. Its protein is CASSLLGHSTEAFF.

This clone ranks as medium-sized. The rearrangement uses TRBV6-4 and TRBJ2-3; 13 bases are a match to TRBD2. The germline V gene encodes CDR1 MRHNA and CDR2 SNTAGT. This CDR3 is 15 amino acids long. V gave up 6 bases and J gave up 1 base; unmatched junction bases: 1. CDR3 DNA: TGTGCCAGCAGCGGGACTAGCGGGGGCACAGATACGCAGTATTTT. Its protein is CASSGTSGGTDTQYF.

CDR3 nucleotides: TGTGCCAGCAGTTCGGGACAGGGGGCGTCTGGCTACACCTTC. It encodes CASSSGQGASGYTF. The chain is built from TRBV27 and TRBJ1-2; 12 bases fit TRBD1. The CDR3 is made up of 14 amino acids. CDR1 MNHEY and CDR2 SMNVEV come from the germline V gene (reference sequence). V shed 4 bases, J shed 7 bases, and the junction held 4 bases outside the gene matches.

V usage is TRBV19 and J usage is TRBJ1-1, with 7 bases identical to TRBD1. This CDR3 comprises 15 residues. The trim removed 4 bases at V and 3 bases at J, leaving 8 bases unmatched. CDR1 and CDR2 from the germline V gene are LNHDA and SQIVND (reference sequence). CDR3 residues: CASSNPPTGDTEAFF. As DNA, the CDR3 is TGTGCCAGTAGTAACCCCCCCACAGGGGACACTGAAGCTTTCTTT.

The chain couples TRBV28 to TRBJ2-1; 10 bases line up with TRBD2. V lost 4 bases, J lost 8 bases, and 17 bases stayed unmatched. Germline V CDR1 and CDR2: MDHEN, SYDVKM. The CDR3 extends over 18 amino acids. In DNA, the CDR3 is TGTGCCAGCAGTTCGACAAATATCCTAGCGGGGGCGGTAGATGAGCAGTTCTTC. It encodes CASSSTNILAGAVDEQFF. The whole variable domain, filled in from reference TRBV28 and TRBJ2-1, reads DVKVTQSSRYLVKRTGEKVFLECVQDMDHENMFWYRQDPGLGLRLIYFSYDVKMKEKGDIPEGYSVSREKKERFSLILESASTNQTSMYLCASSSTNILAGAVDEQFFGPGTRLTVL.

This clone showed up just once. An end of the junction differs from the germline gene, which may be a read error. DNA of the CDR3: TGTGCCTGCAGGGACTCCAAAAACATTCAGTACTTC. Its protein is CACRDSKNIQYF. The chain employs TRBV28 and TRBJ2-4; D possibly corresponds to TRBD2 (6 bases). Germline V lookup: CDR1 MDHEN, CDR2 SYDVKM. This CDR3 is 12 amino acids long.

With regard to this clone: The germline gene is not matched at one end of the junction; a read error may be the cause. The chain couples TRBV13 to TRBJ2-1; the D gene is possibly TRBD1 (5 bases). CDR3 length: 15 amino acids. Germline V gene lookup returns CDR1 PRHDT and CDR2 FYEKMQ (reference sequence). As DNA, the CDR3 is TGTGCCAGCAGCCTAGGGGTCTTCGAGGCCAATGAGCAGTTCTTC. This translates into CASSLGVFEANEQFF. Filled out from reference TRBV13 and TRBJ2-1, the complete variable domain reads AAGVIQSPRHLIKEKRETATLKCYPIPRHDTVYWYQQGPGQDPQFLISFYEKMQSDKGSIPDRFSAQQFSDYHSELNMSSLELGDSALYFCASSLGVFEANEQFFGPGTRLTVL.

The V call is TRBV5-8, the J call TRBJ1-1; 9 bases match TRBD1. This CDR3 spans 16 amino acids. The V gene end was trimmed by 5 bases and the J gene end by 1 base; junction bases not matched to a gene: 9. Germline CDR1 reads SGHTS; CDR2 reads YDEGEE. CDR3 in amino acids: CASSPGTGMWNTEAFF. The CDR3 DNA sequence: TGTGCCAGCAGTCCCGGGACAGGGATGTGGAACACTGAAGCTTTCTTT.

This clone was detected only once. The chain carries TRBV5-5 and TRBJ1-3; no clear D. From germline, CDR1 is SGHKS and CDR2 YYEKEE (reference sequence). The CDR3 has 15 amino acids. Trimming removed 0 bases from V and 2 bases from J, with 9 bases in between. The CDR3 DNA sequence: TGTGCCAGCAGCTTGGATTTAGGAGCTGGAAACACCATATATTTT. Its translation: CASSLDLGAGNTIYF.

The rearrangement uses TRBV5-1 and TRBJ1-3; 7 nucleotides match TRBD1. The germline CDR1 and CDR2 sequences are SGHRS and YFSETQ. CDR3 length equals 16 residues. The J segment lost 4 bases and the V segment lost 3 bases, leaving 10 bases of the junction unmatched. CDR3 sequence: CASSSRTGVAGNTIYF. CDR3 DNA: TGCGCCAGCAGCTCCCGTACAGGGGTGGCGGGAAACACCATATATTTT.

This sequence joins TRBV19 and TRBJ1-5, with D tentatively TRBD1 (6 bases). The CDR3 has 15 residues. Trimming stripped 5 bases from V and 5 bases from J, with 16 bases between. The germline V gene encodes CDR1 LNHDA and CDR2 SQIVND (reference sequence). In DNA form, the CDR3 reads TGTGCCAGTAGTCAGGGAGGGGGAGGCCATCAGCCCCAGCATTTT. Translating gives CASSQGGGGHQPQHF. The full variable domain, completed using reference TRBV19 and TRBJ1-5, is DGGITQSPKYLFRKEGQNVTLSCEQNLNHDAMYWYRQDPGQGLRLIYYSQIVNDFQKGDIAEGYSVSREKKESFPLTVTSAQKNPTAFYLCASSQGGGGHQPQHFGDGTRLSIL.

This rearrangement joins TRBV7-3 to TRBJ1-2; D is unresolved. Germline CDR1 reads SGHTA; CDR2 reads FQGTGA. The V end was cut by 5 bases, the J end by 0 bases, with 13 bases between. This CDR3 spans 15 amino acids. The DNA of the CDR3 is TGTGCCAGCAGCCCCACCGGCAGTACTAACTATGGCTACACCTTC. Its protein product is CASSPTGSTNYGYTF.

The count of this clone is one. The rearrangement joins TRBV29-1 to TRBJ2-7, with 7 nucleotides matching TRBD1. V dropped 0 bases and J dropped 4; count of bases not matched to a gene: 6. The CDR3 spans 14 residues. Germline lookup yields CDR1 SQVTM and CDR2 ANQGSEA. As DNA, the CDR3 is TGCAGCGTTGAAGATTACGGGACAGAATACGAGCAGTACTTC. This sequence encodes CSVEDYGTEYEQYF.

The V and J genes are TRBV11-3 and TRBJ1-1; D not certain. Germline assignment: CDR1 SGHNT and CDR2 YENEEA. The CDR3 consists of 13 residues. V was clipped by 2 bases and J by 2 bases, with 6 bases between them. The CDR3 DNA is TGTGCCAGCAGCTTAACTGTTAACACTGAAGCTTTCTTT. This codes for CASSLTVNTEAFF.

This sequence joins TRBV7-3 and TRBJ2-3; 8 positions match TRBD2. The CDR3 is made up of 16 amino acids. V lost 5 bases, J lost 4 bases, and 11 bases stayed unmatched. Looked up from germline, CDR1 is SGHTA and CDR2 is FQGTGA. The chain's CDR3 is CASSHTSGLAADTQYF. In DNA, the CDR3 is TGTGCCAGCAGCCACACAAGTGGACTAGCAGCAGATACGCAGTATTTT.

The chain recombines TRBV10-2 with TRBJ2-4; 7 positions match TRBD1. V lost 9 bases, J lost 0 bases, and 20 bases stayed unmatched. The CDR3 covers 19 residues. Germline V CDR1 and CDR2: WSHSY, SAAADI. The CDR3 nucleotides are TGCGCCAGTAGTAAGACAGGGATCCCCAGATTTCTAGCCAAAAACATTCAGTACTTC. This encodes CASSKTGIPRFLAKNIQYF.

In this sample, this clone turned up once. Germline and junction disagree at one end, which may indicate a read error. V and J are TRBV6-6 and TRBJ2-5; D is undetermined. CDR1 MNHNY and CDR2 SVGAGI come from the germline V gene (reference sequence). This CDR3 region has 13 residues. CDR3 coding DNA: TGTGCCAGCAGCTACTATACTCAAGAGACCCAGTACTTC. This codes for CASSYYTQETQYF.

The chain is built from TRBV7-3 and TRBJ1-1, with 10 bases matching TRBD1. With 4 bases clipped from V and 2 bases from J, the junction kept 1 base outside the gene matches. The germline gives CDR1 SGHTA, CDR2 FQGTGA. This CDR3 spans 14 amino acids. DNA of the CDR3: TGTGCCAGCAGCTCGACAGGGGGCAACACTGAAGCTTTCTTT. Residues: CASSSTGGNTEAFF. Full variable domain (remainder filled in from reference TRBV7-3 and TRBJ1-1): GAGVSQTPSNKVTEKGKYVELRCDPISGHTALYWYRQSLGQGPEFLIYFQGTGAADDSGLPNDRFFAVRPEGSVSTLKIQRTERGDSAVYLCASSSTGGNTEAFFGQGTRLTVV.